One and the same sample provided the 15 T cell receptor beta chains below, sequenced in a study of shared T cell receptors in the human thymus (TCRdb year 2021). Receptors were amplified or captured by the immunoSEQ multiplex PCR assay. TCRdb retrieved this table from immuneACCESS and kept in-frame rearrangements only. Not all clones are present; in checked studies, unresolved V genes account for under half, and no reason is known for the remainder. Counted in this sample were some 640,000 clones; more than 75% of them appeared once. The ten largest make up 0.0094% of the sample. The same specimen was also included in a second study, on human thymus T cells.

The sequenced sample was thymocytes. Receptors originate from a boy in the first two years of life with a congenital heart defect. Donor details come from another sample of the same person, matched by shared clones.

The chain carries TRBV5-1 and TRBJ2-3; 7 nucleotides line up with TRBD2. This CDR3 is built from 15 residues. Germline V lookup: CDR1 SGHRS, CDR2 YFSETQ. The trim removed 4 bases at V and 2 bases at J, leaving 7 bases unmatched. CDR3: CASSPVGLTTDTQYF. The CDR3 region has the DNA TGCGCCAGCAGCCCGGTGGGACTAACCACAGATACGCAGTATTTT. The full variable domain, rest sourced from reference TRBV5-1 and TRBJ2-3, is KAGVTQTPRYLIKTRGQQVTLSCSPISGHRSVSWYQQTPGQGLQFLFEYFSETQRNKGNFPGRFSGRQFSNSRSEMNVSTLELGDSALYLCASSPVGLTTDTQYFGPGTRLTVL.

This clone was observed a single time. This sequence joins TRBV7-9 and TRBJ2-7, with TRBD1 matching 7 bases. The CDR3 covers 14 residues. Looked up from germline, CDR1 is SEHNR and CDR2 is FQNEAQ (reference sequence). J lost 6 bases, V lost 5 bases, and 10 bases had no gene match. The CDR3 is CASSQDREGGEQYF. CDR3 nucleotide sequence: TGTGCCAGCAGCCAAGACAGGGAAGGTGGCGAGCAGTACTTC. Drawing the rest from reference TRBV7-9 and TRBJ2-7, the complete variable domain is DTGVSQNPRHKITKRGQNVTFRCDPISEHNRLYWYRQTLGQGPEFLTYFQNEAQLEKSRLLSDRFSAERPKGSFSTLEIQRTEQGDSAMYLCASSQDREGGEQYFGPGTRLTVT.

The chain uses TRBV18 and TRBJ2-7; 8 nucleotides agree with TRBD1. The CDR3 totals 14 residues. The trim removed 4 bases at V and 4 bases at J, leaving 6 bases unmatched. CDR1 is KGHSH, CDR2 LQKENI, per germline. DNA of the CDR3: TGTGCCAGCTCACGATCCGGGACAGGTTACGAGCAGTACTTC. This gives the protein CASSRSGTGYEQYF.

CDR3 in DNA: TGTGCCAGCAGTTTAGGAGTGCGGGAGACCCAGTACTTC. Translation gives CASSLGVRETQYF. The chain carries TRBV28 and TRBJ2-5; D is unresolved. V was trimmed by 2 bases and J by 5 bases, leaving 9 bases between them. Germline V gives CDR1 MDHEN, CDR2 SYDVKM. This CDR3 spans 13 amino acids.

On this clone itself: Other DNA sequences in the same sample also yield this CDR3. This chain links TRBV30 with TRBJ1-4; D is possibly TRBD1 (6 bases). CDR1 is GTSNPN, CDR2 SVGIG, per germline (reference sequence). The CDR3 consists of 14 residues. V was clipped by 3 bases and J by 5 bases, with 13 bases between them. The DNA of the CDR3 is TGTGCCTGGAGCCCTCGGGGGGCCAATGAAAAACTGTTTTTT. This gives the protein CAWSPRGANEKLFF.

V is TRBV14 and J is TRBJ2-7; TRBD2 might be the D (5 bases). Trimming took off 2 bases at V and 4 bases at J, with 12 bases between the two ends. There are 14 residues in the CDR3. The germline gives CDR1 SGHDN, CDR2 FVKESK. The CDR3 DNA reads as TGTGCCAGCAGCCAACGAAGGGAGCGGTACGAGCAGTACTTC. Translating gives CASSQRRERYEQYF. Full variable domain (missing parts from reference TRBV14 and TRBJ2-7): EAGVTQFPSHSVIEKGQTVTLRCDPISGHDNLYWYRRVMGKEIKFLLHFVKESKQDESGMPNNRFLAERTGGTYSTLKVQPAELEDSGVYFCASSQRRERYEQYFGPGTRLTVT.

The V gene is TRBV6-6, the J gene TRBJ2-3, with D possibly TRBD2 on 5 matching bases. The germline gives CDR1 MNHNY, CDR2 SVGAGI (reference sequence). V lost 0 bases to trimming and J lost 5 bases, with 12 bases between them. This CDR3 has 15 amino acids. DNA of the CDR3: TGTGCCAGCAGTTACTCGAATGACGGGAAAGATACGCAGTATTTT. Its translation is CASSYSNDGKDTQYF.

The chain carries TRBV4-2 and TRBJ1-3; TRBD1 aligns across 7 bases. Per germline, CDR1 LGHNA and CDR2 YNFKEQ. The length of the CDR3 is 17 residues. V gave up 4 bases and J gave up 2 bases; unmatched junction bases: 11. The CDR3, as DNA: TGTGCCAGCAGCCCCATTCACAGGGGAAGTACTGGAAACACCATATATTTT. Encoded protein: CASSPIHRGSTGNTIYF.

V usage is TRBV29-1 and J usage is TRBJ2-1; D perhaps matches TRBD2 (6 bases). This CDR3 region has 16 residues. Germline V gives CDR1 SQVTM, CDR2 ANQGSEA. Trimming stripped 5 bases from V and 0 bases from J, with 17 bases between. The CDR3 nucleotides are TGCAGCGTTTCCAGGACAAGGGGACTCTCCTACAATGAGCAGTTCTTC. It translates to CSVSRTRGLSYNEQFF.

The J gene is TRBJ1-1, the V gene TRBV30; tentative D call: TRBD1 (5 bases). CDR1 and CDR2 from the germline V gene are GTSNPN and SVGIG (reference sequence). V lost 2 bases and J lost 4, with 17 bases in between. CDR3 length: 15 amino acids. This chain's CDR3 is CAWSPRQKKVTEAFF. CDR3 DNA: TGTGCCTGGAGTCCGAGACAGAAGAAGGTCACTGAAGCTTTCTTT.

This clone was counted a single time. V is TRBV6-1 and J is TRBJ2-1; weak D call: TRBD2 (6 bases). Trimming removed 4 bases from V and 9 bases from J, with 16 bases in between. The CDR3 has 14 residues. Germline V gene data show CDR1 as MNHNS and CDR2 as SASEGT. The CDR3 spells CASSVGGPLGEQFF. The CDR3 nucleotides are TGTGCCAGCAGTGTCGGGGGACCCCTTGGTGAGCAGTTCTTC.

This clone came up once. Within the sample, other DNA sequences also encode this same CDR3. The V and J genes are TRBV7-2 and TRBJ1-1; D unclear. CDR1 is SGHTA, CDR2 FQGNSA, per germline. V lost 0 bases and J 0 bases, leaving 5 bases between the germline ends. This CDR3 spans 14 amino acids. The CDR3 DNA reads as TGTGCCAGCAGCTTAGCCGGGTTGAACACTGAAGCTTTCTTT. It yields the protein CASSLAGLNTEAFF. Drawing the rest from reference TRBV7-2 and TRBJ1-1, the complete variable domain is GAGVSQSPSNKVTEKGKDVELRCDPISGHTALYWYRQSLGQGLEFLIYFQGNSAPDKSGLPSDRFSAERTGGSVSTLTIQRTQQEDSAVYLCASSLAGLNTEAFFGQGTRLTVV.

This clone came up once. The chain links TRBV16 to TRBJ1-5; possibly TRBD1 for D (5 bases). The CDR3 contains 19 residues. CDR1 and CDR2 from the germline V gene are KGHSY and FQNENV. Trimming removed 0 bases from V and 0 bases from J, with 18 bases in between. The CDR3 sequence is CASSQSLGRDRVSNQPQHF. The CDR3 bases are TGTGCCAGCAGCCAATCGTTGGGCAGGGATCGGGTTAGCAATCAGCCCCAGCATTTT.

This clone came up once. V and J are TRBV4-3 and TRBJ2-5; TRBD1 matches at 7 bases. This CDR3 has 15 amino acids. The J segment lost 2 bases and the V segment lost 0 bases, leaving 3 bases of the junction unmatched. In germline, CDR1 is LGHNA, CDR2 YSLEER. CDR3 DNA sequence: TGCGCCAGCAGCCAAGAGACAGGGATACAAGAGACCCAGTACTTC. Its translation: CASSQETGIQETQYF.

The CDR3 DNA reads as TGTGCCAGCAGTACTTATCCGGGACAGACTGTCTACGAGCAGTACTTC. It encodes CASSTYPGQTVYEQYF. The chain has TRBV2 and TRBJ2-7, with 7 bases identical to TRBD1. From germline, CDR1 is SNHLY and CDR2 FYNNEI. There are 16 residues in the CDR3. V dropped 5 bases and J dropped 3; count of bases not matched to a gene: 13.